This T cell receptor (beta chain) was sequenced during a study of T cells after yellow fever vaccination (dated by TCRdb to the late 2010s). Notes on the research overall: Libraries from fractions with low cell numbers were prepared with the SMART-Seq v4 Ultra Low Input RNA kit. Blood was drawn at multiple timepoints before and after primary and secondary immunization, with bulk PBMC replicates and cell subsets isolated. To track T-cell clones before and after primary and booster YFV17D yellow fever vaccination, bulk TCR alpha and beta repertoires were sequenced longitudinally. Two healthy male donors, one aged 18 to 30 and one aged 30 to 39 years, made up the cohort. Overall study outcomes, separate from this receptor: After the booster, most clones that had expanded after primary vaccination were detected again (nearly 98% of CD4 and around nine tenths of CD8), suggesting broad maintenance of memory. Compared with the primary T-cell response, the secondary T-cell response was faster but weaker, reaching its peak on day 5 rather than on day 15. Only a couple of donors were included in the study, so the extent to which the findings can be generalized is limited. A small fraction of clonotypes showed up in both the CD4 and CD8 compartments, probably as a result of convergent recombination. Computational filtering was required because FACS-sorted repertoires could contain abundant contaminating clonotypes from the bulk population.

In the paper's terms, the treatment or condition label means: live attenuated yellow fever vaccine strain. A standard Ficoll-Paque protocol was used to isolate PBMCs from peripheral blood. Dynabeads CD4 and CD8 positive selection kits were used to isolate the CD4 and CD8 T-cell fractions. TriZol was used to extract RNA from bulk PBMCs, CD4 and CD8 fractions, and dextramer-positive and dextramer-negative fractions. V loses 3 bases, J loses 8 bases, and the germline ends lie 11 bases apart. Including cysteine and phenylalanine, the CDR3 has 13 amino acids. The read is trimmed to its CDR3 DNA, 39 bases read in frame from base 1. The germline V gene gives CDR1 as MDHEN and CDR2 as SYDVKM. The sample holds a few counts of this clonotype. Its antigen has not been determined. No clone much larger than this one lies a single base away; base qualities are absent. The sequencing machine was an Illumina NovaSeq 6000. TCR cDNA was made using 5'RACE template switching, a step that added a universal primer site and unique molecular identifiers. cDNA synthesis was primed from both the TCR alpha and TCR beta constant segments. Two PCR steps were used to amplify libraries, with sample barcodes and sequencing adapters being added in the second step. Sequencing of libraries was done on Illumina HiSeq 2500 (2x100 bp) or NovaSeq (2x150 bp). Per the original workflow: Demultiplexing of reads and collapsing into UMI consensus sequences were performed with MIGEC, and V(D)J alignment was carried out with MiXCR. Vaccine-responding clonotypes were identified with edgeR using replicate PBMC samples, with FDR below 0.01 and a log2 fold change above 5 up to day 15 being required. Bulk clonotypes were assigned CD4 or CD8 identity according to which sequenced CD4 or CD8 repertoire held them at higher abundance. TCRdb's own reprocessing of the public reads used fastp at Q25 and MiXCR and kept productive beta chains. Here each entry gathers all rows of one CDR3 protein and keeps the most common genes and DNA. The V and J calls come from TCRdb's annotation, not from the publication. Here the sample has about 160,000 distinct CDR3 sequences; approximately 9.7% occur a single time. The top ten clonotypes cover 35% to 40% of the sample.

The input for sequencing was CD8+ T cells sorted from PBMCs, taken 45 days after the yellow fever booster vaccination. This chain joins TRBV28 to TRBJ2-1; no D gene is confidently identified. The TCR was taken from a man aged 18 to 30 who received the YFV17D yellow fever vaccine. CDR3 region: CASSLLLADEQFF. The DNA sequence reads TGTGCCAGCAGTTTGCTACTCGCCGATGAGCAGTTCTTC.